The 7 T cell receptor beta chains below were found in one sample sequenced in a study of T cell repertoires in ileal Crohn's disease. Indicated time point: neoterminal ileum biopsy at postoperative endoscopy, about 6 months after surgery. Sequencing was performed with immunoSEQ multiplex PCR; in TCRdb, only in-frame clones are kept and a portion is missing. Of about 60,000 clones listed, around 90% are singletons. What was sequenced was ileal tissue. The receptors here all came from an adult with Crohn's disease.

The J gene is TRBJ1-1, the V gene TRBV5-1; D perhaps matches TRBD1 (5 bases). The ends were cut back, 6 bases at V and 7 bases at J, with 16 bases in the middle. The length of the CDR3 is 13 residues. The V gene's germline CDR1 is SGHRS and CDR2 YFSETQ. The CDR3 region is CASTQKRGGEAFF. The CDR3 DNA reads TGCGCCAGCACGCAAAAGAGGGGAGGTGAAGCTTTCTTT.

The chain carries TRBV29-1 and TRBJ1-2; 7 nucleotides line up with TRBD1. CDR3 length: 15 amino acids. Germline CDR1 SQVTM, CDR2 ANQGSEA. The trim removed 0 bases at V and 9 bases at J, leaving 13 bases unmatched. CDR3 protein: CSVEEGYGQERRYTF. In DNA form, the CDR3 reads TGCAGCGTTGAAGAAGGGTATGGACAGGAACGGCGCTACACCTTC.

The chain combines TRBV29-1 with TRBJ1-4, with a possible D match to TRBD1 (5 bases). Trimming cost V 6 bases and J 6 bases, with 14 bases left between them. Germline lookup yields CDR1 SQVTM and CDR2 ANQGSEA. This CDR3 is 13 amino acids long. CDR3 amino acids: CSVRRTRDEKLFF. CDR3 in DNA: TGCAGCGTCCGCAGGACACGGGATGAAAAACTGTTTTTT.

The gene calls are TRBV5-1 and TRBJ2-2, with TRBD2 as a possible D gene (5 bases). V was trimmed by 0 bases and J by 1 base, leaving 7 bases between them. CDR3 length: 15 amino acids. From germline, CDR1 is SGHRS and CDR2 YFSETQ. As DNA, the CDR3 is TGCGCCAGCAGCTTGGAGCGGCTGAACACCGGGGAGCTGTTTTTT. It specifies CASSLERLNTGELFF.

In nucleotides, the CDR3 is TGTGCCAGCTCCTCTAGTCGGAATCAGCCCCAGCATTTT. This sequence encodes CASSSSRNQPQHF. The chain links TRBV18 to TRBJ1-5; D is ambiguous. This CDR3 is built from 13 residues. Germline assignment: CDR1 KGHSH and CDR2 LQKENI. V was shortened by 6 bases and J by 4 bases, with 10 bases between the two germline ends.

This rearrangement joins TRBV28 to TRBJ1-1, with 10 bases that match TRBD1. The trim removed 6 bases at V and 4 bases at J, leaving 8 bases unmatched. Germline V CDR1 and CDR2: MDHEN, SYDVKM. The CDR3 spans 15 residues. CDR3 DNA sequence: TGTGCCAGCAGATATCCGACAGGGGGCTTCACTGAAGCTTTCTTT. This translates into CASRYPTGGFTEAFF.

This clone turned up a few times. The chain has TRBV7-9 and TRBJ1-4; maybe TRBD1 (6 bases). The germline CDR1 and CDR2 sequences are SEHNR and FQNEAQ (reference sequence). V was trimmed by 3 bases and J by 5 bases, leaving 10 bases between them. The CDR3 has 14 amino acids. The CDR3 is CASSFRDINEKLFF. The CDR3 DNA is TGTGCCAGCAGCTTCCGGGACATAAATGAAAAACTGTTTTTT.